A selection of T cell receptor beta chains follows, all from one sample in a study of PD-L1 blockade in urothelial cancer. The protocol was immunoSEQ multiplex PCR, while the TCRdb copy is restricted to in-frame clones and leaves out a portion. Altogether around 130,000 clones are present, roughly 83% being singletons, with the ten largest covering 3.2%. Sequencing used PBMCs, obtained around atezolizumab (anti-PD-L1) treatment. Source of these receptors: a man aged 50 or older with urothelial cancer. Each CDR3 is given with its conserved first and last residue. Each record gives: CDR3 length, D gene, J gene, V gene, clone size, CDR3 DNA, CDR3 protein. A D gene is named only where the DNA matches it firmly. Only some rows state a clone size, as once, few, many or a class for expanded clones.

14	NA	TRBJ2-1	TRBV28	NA	TGTGCCAGCAGTTTATTAGTTCGAGCGAATGAGCAGTTCTTC	CASSLLVRANEQFF
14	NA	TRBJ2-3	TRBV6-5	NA	TGTGCCAGCAGGCGAGGGGGGGGCACAGATACGCAGTATTTT	CASRRGGGTDTQYF
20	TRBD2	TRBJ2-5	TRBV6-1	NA	TGTGCCAGCAGAGAACAGGGACTAGCGGGAGGGCAGGCCTTTCGCGAGACCCAGTACTTC	CASREQGLAGGQAFRETQYF
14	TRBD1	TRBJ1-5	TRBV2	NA	TGTGCCAGCAGTGAATATAACAGGGGACAGCCCCAGCATTTT	CASSEYNRGQPQHF
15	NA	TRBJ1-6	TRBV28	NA	TGTGCCAGCAGTGCGAGAGGGAGTGGAAATTCACCCCTCCACTTT	CASSARGSGNSPLHF
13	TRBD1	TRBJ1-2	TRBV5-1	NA	TGCGCCAGCAGCTCGGGACAGGGTGTTGGCTACACCTTC	CASSSGQGVGYTF
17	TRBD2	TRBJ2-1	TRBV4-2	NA	TGTGCCAGCAGCCAAGATCCCCTACTAGCGGGAGGGAGTGAGCAGTTCTTC	CASSQDPLLAGGSEQFF
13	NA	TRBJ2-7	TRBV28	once	TGTGCCAGCCGACTGACCGCTACCTACGAGCAGTACTTC	CASRLTATYEQYF
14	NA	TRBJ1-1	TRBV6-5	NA	TGTGCCAGCAGCCGACGCGGTTTTCAGAAAGAAGCTTTCTTT	CASSRRGFQKEAFF
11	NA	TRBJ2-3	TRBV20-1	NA	TGCAGTGCTAGCGACTCAGATACGCAGTATTTT	CSASDSDTQYF
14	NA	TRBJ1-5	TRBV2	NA	TGTGCCAGCCGCACTACCAATAGCAATCAGCCCCAGCATTTT	CASRTTNSNQPQHF
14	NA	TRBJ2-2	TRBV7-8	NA	TGTGCCAGCAGCCTAGCTAGAGGCACCGGGGAGCTGTTTTTT	CASSLARGTGELFF
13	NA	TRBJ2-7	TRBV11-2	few	TGTGCCAGCAGCTTAAACACCTTATACGAGCAGTACTTC	CASSLNTLYEQYF
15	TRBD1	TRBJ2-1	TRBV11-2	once	TGTGCCAGCAGCTTGAGGGACAGGGCCTACAATGAGCAGTTCTTC	CASSLRDRAYNEQFF
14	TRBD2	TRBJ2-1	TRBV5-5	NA	TGTGCCAGCAGCTTGCTAGCGGGAGTTAATGAGCAGTTCTTC	CASSLLAGVNEQFF
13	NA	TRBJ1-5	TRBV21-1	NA	TGTGCCAGCAGCAAGCAGGGTGTCGAGCCCCAGCATTTT	CASSKQGVEPQHF
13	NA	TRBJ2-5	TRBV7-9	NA	TGTGCCAGCAGCTTAGCTGTGGCTGGGACCCAGTACTTC	CASSLAVAGTQYF
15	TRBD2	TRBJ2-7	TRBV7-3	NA	TGTGCCAGCAGCCTATCGAGCGGGAGGAACTACGAGCAGTACTTC	CASSLSSGRNYEQYF
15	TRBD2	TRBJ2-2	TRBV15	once	TGTGCCACCAGCAGAGGCGGGAGTGGGGCCGGGGAGCTGTTTTTT	CATSRGGSGAGELFF
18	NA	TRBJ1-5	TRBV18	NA	TGTGCCAGCTCCGCAAGGCAGGGGCGAGATCCTTTTAATCAGCCCCAGCATTTT	CASSARQGRDPFNQPQHF
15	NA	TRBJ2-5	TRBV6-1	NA	TGTGCCAGCAGTGGAAATTCAGGGACTCAAGAGACCCAGTACTTC	CASSGNSGTQETQYF
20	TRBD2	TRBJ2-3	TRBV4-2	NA	TGTGCCAGCAGCCTCACCGCCGGGACTAGCGGGAGGCCCAACACAGATACGCAGTATTTT	CASSLTAGTSGRPNTDTQYF
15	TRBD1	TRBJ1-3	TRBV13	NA	TGTGCCAGCAGCAGACAGGGATTCCCTGGAAACACCATATATTTT	CASSRQGFPGNTIYF
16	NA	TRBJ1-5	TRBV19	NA	TGTGCCAGTAGTATAGAAAGGACAGTTAGCAATCAGCCCCAGCATTTT	CASSIERTVSNQPQHF
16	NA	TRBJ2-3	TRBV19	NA	TGTGCCAGTAGTCCCCGAGGACAGACCTACACAGATACGCAGTATTTT	CASSPRGQTYTDTQYF
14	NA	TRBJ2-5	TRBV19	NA	TGTGCCAGTAGTATAGCGGGAGTACCAGAGACCCAGTACTTC	CASSIAGVPETQYF
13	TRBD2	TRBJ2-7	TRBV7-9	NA	TGTGCCAGCACCCTGGCGGGGGTCTACGAGCAGTACTTC	CASTLAGVYEQYF
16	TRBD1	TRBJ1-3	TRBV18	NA	TGTGCCAGCTCACTTTTACCGGGACAGACGGTGGACACCATATATTTT	CASSLLPGQTVDTIYF
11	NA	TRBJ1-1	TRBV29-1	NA	TGCAGCGTTACCCTTGGCAGGGTGGCTTTCTTT	CSVTLGRVAFF
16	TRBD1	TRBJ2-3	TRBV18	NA	TGTGCCAGCTCACATCGGACAGGGGGCGGCACAGATACGCAGTATTTT	CASSHRTGGGTDTQYF
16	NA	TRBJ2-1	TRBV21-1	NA	TGTGCCAGCAGCAAATCTTCAGGGGGTTTTCGCCCTTCTGGGTTCTTC	CASSKSSGGFRPSGFF
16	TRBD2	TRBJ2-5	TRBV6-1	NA	TGTGCCAGCAGTGAAAACCGGCGGGAGGGACAAGAGACCCAGTACTTC	CASSENRREGQETQYF
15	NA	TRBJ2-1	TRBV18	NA	TGTGCCAGCTCACCACCCGGGTTAGGTCGAAATGAGCAGTTCTTC	CASSPPGLGRNEQFF
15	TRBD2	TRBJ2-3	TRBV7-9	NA	TGTGCCAGCAGCTTGCCGGGACTAGCGGCAAATACGCAGTATTTT	CASSLPGLAANTQYF
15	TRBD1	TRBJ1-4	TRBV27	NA	TGTGCCAGCAGACTCATTGGACAGGGTAATGAAAAACTGTTTTTT	CASRLIGQGNEKLFF
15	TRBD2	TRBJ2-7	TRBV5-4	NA	TGTGCCAGCGGTACCGGGACTAGCGGTTCCTACGAGCAGTACTTC	CASGTGTSGSYEQYF
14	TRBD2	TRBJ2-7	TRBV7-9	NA	TGTGCCAGCAGACCCACTAGCGGGATCGACGAGCAGTACTTC	CASRPTSGIDEQYF
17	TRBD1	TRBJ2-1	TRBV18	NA	TGTGCCAGCTCAGCCCGGGGGGACAGGGGTTCCTACAATGAGCAGTTCTTC	CASSARGDRGSYNEQFF
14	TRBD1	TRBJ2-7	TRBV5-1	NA	TGCGCCAGCAGCCACCTGGACAGGGGCTACGAGCAGTACTTC	CASSHLDRGYEQYF
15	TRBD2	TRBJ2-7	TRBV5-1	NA	TGCGCCAGCAGCCTAGCGGGAGGGCCTCTCGGCGAGCAGTACTTC	CASSLAGGPLGEQYF
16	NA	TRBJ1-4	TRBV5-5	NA	TGTGCCAGCAGCTTGGGGTTCTCAGGTCTTAACGAAAAACTGTTTTTT	CASSLGFSGLNEKLFF
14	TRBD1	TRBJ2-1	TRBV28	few	TGTGCCAGCAGTTTGTCCCAGGGGGAGACCGAGCAGTTCTTC	CASSLSQGETEQFF
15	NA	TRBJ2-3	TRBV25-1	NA	TGTGCCAGCAGGACCTCTAGCTGGAGCACAGATACGCAGTATTTT	CASRTSSWSTDTQYF